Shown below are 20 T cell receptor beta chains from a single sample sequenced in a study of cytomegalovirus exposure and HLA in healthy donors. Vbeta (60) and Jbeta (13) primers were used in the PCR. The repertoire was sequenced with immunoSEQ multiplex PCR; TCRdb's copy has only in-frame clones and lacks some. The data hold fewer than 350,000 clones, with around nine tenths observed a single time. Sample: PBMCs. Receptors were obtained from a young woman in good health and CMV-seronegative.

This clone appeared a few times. The CDR3: CAWSVRGTGELFF. CDR3 coding DNA: TGTGCCTGGAGTGTAAGGGGCACCGGGGAGCTGTTTTTT. The chain recombines TRBV30 with TRBJ2-2, with a weak D call TRBD1 (5 bases). The ends were cut back, 0 bases at V and 4 bases at J, with 6 bases in the middle. Germline V CDR1 and CDR2: GTSNPN, SVGIG (reference sequence). The CDR3 has 13 amino acids. The full variable domain, rest sourced from reference TRBV30 and TRBJ2-2, is SQTIHQWPATLVQPVGSPLSLECTVEGTSNPNLYWYRQAAGRGLQLLFYSVGIGQISSEVPQNLSASRPQDRQFILSSKKLLLSDSGFYLCAWSVRGTGELFFGEGSRLTVL.

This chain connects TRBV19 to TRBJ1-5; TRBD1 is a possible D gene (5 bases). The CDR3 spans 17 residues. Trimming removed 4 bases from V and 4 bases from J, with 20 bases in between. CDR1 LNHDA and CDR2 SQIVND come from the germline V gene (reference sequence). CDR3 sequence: CASSTWGGRTENQPQHF. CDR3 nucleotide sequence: TGTGCCAGTAGTACCTGGGGGGGGAGAACAGAGAATCAGCCCCAGCATTTT.

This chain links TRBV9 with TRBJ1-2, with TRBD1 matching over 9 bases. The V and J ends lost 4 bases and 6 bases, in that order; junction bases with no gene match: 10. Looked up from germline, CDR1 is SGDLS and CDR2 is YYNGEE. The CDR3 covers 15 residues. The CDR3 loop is CASSPEQGASNGYTF. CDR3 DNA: TGTGCCAGCAGCCCAGAACAGGGGGCAAGCAATGGCTACACCTTC.

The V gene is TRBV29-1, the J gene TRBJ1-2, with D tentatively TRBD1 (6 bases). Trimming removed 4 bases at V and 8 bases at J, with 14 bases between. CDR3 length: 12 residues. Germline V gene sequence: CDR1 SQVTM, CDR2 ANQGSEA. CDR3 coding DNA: TGCAGCGTTGCGGGAGGGGGAGAAGGCTACACCTTC. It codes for CSVAGGGEGYTF.

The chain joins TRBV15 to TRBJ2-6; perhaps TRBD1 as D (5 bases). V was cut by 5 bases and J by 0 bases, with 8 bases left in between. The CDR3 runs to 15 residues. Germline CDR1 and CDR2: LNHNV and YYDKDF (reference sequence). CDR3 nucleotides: TGTGCCACCAGCGCTGGGGCCTCTGGGGCCAACGTCCTGACTTTC. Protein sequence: CATSAGASGANVLTF.

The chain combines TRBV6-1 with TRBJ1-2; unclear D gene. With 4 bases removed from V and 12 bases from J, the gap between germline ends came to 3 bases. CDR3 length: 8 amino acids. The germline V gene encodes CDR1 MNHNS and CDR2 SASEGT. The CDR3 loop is CASSVDTF. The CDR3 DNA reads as TGTGCCAGCAGTGTCGACACCTTC.

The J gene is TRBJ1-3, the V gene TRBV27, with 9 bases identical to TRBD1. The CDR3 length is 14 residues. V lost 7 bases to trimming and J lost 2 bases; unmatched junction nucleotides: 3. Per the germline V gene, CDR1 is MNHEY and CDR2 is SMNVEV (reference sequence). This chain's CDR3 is CASKQGATGNTIYF. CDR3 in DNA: TGTGCCAGCAAACAGGGGGCGACTGGAAACACCATATATTTT.

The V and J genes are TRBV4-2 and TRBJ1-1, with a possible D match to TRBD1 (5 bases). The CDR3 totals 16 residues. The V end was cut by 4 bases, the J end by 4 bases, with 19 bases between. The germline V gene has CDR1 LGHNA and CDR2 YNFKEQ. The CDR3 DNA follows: TGTGCCAGCAGCCCGACGGGGAGGGGCCCGGGCACTGAAGCTTTCTTT. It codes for CASSPTGRGPGTEAFF.

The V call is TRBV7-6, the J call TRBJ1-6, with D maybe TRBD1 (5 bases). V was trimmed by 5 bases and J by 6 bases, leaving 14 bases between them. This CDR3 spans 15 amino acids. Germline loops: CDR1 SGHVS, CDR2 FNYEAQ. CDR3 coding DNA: TGTGCCAGCAGCCCAAGCACAGGCCTTAATTCACCCCTCCACTTT. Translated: CASSPSTGLNSPLHF.

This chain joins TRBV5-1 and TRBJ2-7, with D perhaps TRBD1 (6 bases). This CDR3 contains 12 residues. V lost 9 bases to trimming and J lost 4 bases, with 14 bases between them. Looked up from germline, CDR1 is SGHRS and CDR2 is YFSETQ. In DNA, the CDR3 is TGCGCCACCTCTGACCAGGGGTACGAGCAGTACTTC. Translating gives CATSDQGYEQYF.

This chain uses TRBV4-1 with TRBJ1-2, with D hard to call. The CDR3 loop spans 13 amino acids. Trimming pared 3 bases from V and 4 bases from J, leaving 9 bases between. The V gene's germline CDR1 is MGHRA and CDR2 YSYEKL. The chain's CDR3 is CASSQGSGYGYTF. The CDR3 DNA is TGCGCCAGCAGCCAGGGCTCCGGCTATGGCTACACCTTC.

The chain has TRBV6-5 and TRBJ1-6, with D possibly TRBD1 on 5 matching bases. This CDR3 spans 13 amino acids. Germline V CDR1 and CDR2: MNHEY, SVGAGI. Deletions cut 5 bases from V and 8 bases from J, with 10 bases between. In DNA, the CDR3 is TGTGCCAGCAGTCGCTGGGGGGATTCACCCCTCCACTTT. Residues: CASSRWGDSPLHF.

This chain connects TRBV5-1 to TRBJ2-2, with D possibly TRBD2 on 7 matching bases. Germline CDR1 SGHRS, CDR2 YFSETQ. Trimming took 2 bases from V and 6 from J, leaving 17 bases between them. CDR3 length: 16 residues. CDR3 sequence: CASSFNAGAGAGELFF. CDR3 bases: TGCGCCAGCAGCTTTAACGCGGGGGCTGGTGCCGGGGAGCTGTTTTTT.

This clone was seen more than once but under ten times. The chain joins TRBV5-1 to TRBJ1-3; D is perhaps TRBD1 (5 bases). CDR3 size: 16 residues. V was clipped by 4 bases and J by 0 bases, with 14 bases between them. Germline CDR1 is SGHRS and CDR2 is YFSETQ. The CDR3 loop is CASSPLGGGSGNTIYF. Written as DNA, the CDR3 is TGCGCCAGCAGCCCCTTGGGGGGAGGCTCTGGAAACACCATATATTTT.

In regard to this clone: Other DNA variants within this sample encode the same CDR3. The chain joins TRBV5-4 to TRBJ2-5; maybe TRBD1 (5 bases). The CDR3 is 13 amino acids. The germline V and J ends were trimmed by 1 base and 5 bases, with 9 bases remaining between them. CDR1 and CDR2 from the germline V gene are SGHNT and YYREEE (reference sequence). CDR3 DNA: TGTGCCAGCAGCTTGCAGGGTGGGGAGACCCAGTACTTC. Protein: CASSLQGGETQYF.

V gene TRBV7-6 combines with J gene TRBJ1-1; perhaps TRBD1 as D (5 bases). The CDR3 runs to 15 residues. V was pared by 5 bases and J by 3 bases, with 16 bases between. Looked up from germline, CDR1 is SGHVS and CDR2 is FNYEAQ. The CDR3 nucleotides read TGTGCCAGCAGCCCATTAGGGGAGGGGTACACTGAAGCTTTCTTT. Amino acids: CASSPLGEGYTEAFF. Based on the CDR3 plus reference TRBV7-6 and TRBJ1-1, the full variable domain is GAGVSQSPRYKVTKRGQDVALRCDPISGHVSLYWYRQALGQGPEFLTYFNYEAQQDKSGLPNDRFSAERPEGSISTLTIQRTEQRDSAMYRCASSPLGEGYTEAFFGQGTRLTVV.

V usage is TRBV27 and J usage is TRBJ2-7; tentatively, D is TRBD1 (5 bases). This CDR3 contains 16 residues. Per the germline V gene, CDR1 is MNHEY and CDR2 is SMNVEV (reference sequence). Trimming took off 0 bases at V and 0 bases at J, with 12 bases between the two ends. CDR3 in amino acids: CASSLSSGASSYEQYF. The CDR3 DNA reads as TGTGCCAGCAGTTTATCGAGTGGGGCCAGCTCCTACGAGCAGTACTTC.

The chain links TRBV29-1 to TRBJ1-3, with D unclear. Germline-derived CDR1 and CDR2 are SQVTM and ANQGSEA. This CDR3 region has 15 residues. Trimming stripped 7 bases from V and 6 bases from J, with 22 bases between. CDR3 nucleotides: TGCAGCGCAGTCGATACCGGGAGTGAAGAAAACACCATATATTTT. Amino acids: CSAVDTGSEENTIYF. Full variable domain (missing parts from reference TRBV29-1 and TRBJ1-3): SAVISQKPSRDICQRGTSLTIQCQVDSQVTMMFWYRQQPGQSLTLIATANQGSEATYESGFVIDKFPISRPNLTFSTLTVSNMSPEDSSIYLCSAVDTGSEENTIYFGEGSWLTVV.

The CDR3 DNA sequence: TGTGCCAGCAGCTTAGCCCCGCAGCGGGGTGACAATGAGCAGTTCTTC. This codes for CASSLAPQRGDNEQFF. The chain links TRBV7-3 to TRBJ2-1; 7 bases match TRBD2. After removal of 2 bases from V and 5 bases from J, the junction contained 9 bases not matched to a gene. The CDR3 runs to 16 residues. Germline-derived CDR1 and CDR2 are SGHTA and FQGTGA.

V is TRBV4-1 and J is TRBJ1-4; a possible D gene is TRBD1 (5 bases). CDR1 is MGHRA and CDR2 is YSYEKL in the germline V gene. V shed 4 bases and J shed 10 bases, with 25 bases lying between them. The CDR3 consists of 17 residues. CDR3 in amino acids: CASSRTSDIRVGGKLFF. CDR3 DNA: TGCGCCAGCAGCCGCACATCGGATATACGGGTGGGGGGAAAACTGTTTTTT.